The 10 T cell receptor beta chains given below trace back to one sample, sequenced in a study of blood T cell repertoires in COVID-19. The data were produced by immunoSEQ multiplex PCR, yet TCRdb's version contains in-frame clones alone and is incomplete. The sample lists roughly 570,000 clones, approximately 91% occurring once. The sequenced material came from peripheral blood. These TCRs come from a woman aged 50 to 60 with COVID-19, enrolled during active disease.

DNA for the CDR3: TGTGCCAGTAGTAGGGACAGACCGGGTACCTACGAGCAGTACTTC. Its translation: CASSRDRPGTYEQYF. This sequence joins TRBV19 and TRBJ2-7; TRBD1 aligns across 7 bases. V gave up 4 bases and J gave up 2 bases; unmatched junction bases: 8. The CDR3 loop spans 15 amino acids. From germline, CDR1 is LNHDA and CDR2 SQIVND (reference sequence).

The chain links TRBV5-1 to TRBJ1-4; D is perhaps TRBD1 (5 bases). Germline values: CDR1 SGHRS, CDR2 YFSETQ. V dropped 7 bases and J dropped 0 bases, with 10 bases sitting between them. This CDR3 contains 14 residues. The CDR3 spells CASSRGATNEKLFF. CDR3 sequence (DNA): TGCGCCAGCTCGCGGGGGGCAACTAATGAAAAACTGTTTTTT.

V is TRBV5-1 and J is TRBJ2-1; 14 bases match TRBD2. The J segment lost 0 bases and the V segment lost 0 bases, leaving 5 bases of the junction unmatched. CDR1 and CDR2 from the germline V gene are SGHRS and YFSETQ. The CDR3 consists of 19 residues. In DNA form, the CDR3 reads TGCGCCAGCAGCTTGGGACTAGCGGGGGGGCAAAGCTCCTACAATGAGCAGTTCTTC. Translation: CASSLGLAGGQSSYNEQFF. Looking up the rest from reference TRBV5-1 and TRBJ2-1 gives the full variable domain: KAGVTQTPRYLIKTRGQQVTLSCSPISGHRSVSWYQQTPGQGLQFLFEYFSETQRNKGNFPGRFSGRQFSNSRSEMNVSTLELGDSALYLCASSLGLAGGQSSYNEQFFGPGTRLTVL.

The V and J genes are TRBV21-1 and TRBJ1-6. TRBV21-1 is a pseudogene. The CDR3 extends over 12 amino acids. CDR3 in DNA: TGTGCCAGCACTCGAGGACTCTCACCCCTCCACTTT. Its protein product is CASTRGLSPLHF.

This clone has a handful of counts. The chain is built from TRBV5-5 and TRBJ1-1; TRBD1 matches at 8 bases. The CDR3 extends over 13 amino acids. V was clipped by 4 bases and J by 3 bases; unmatched bases: 2. Germline CDR1 reads SGHKS; CDR2 reads YYEKEE (reference sequence). The CDR3 DNA follows: TGTGCCAGCAGCCCGACAGGGGACACTGAAGCTTTCTTT. Amino acids: CASSPTGDTEAFF.

The V and J genes are TRBV10-3 and TRBJ2-7; 8 bases line up with TRBD1. This CDR3 is built from 13 residues. Germline trimming cut 4 bases from V and 5 bases from J; bases unmatched to any gene: 4. Germline V gene sequence: CDR1 ENHRY, CDR2 SYGVKD. The CDR3: CAISGGQGHEQYF. The CDR3 nucleotides are TGTGCCATCAGTGGCGGACAGGGCCACGAGCAGTACTTC.

The V call is TRBV24-1, the J call TRBJ2-2; 7 bases fit TRBD2. V shed 5 bases, J shed 2 bases, and the junction held 10 bases outside the gene matches. Germline-derived CDR1 and CDR2 are KGHDR and SFDVKD. This CDR3 contains 17 residues. CDR3 in amino acids: CATSAPAGRLNTGELFF. In nucleotides, the CDR3 is TGTGCCACCAGTGCCCCAGCGGGGCGACTTAACACCGGGGAGCTGTTTTTT.

The J gene is TRBJ2-1, the V gene TRBV18, with D tentatively TRBD1 (6 bases). Germline V lookup: CDR1 KGHSH, CDR2 LQKENI. Trimming shortened V by 3 bases and J by 4 bases, and 16 bases separated the two germline ends. CDR3 size: 16 residues. CDR3 region: CASSPPDRPSYNEQFF. In DNA form, the CDR3 reads TGTGCCAGCTCACCCCCAGACAGGCCCTCTTACAATGAGCAGTTCTTC. The variable domain in full, completed from reference TRBV18 and TRBJ2-1, reads NAGVMQNPRHLVRRRGQEARLRCSPMKGHSHVYWYRQLPEEGLKFMVYLQKENIIDESGMPKERFSAEFPKEGPSILRIQQVVRGDSAAYFCASSPPDRPSYNEQFFGPGTRLTVL.

The genes are TRBV2 and TRBJ1-5, with TRBD1 matching over 7 bases. The CDR3 is 15 amino acids. V trimming: 6 bases; J trimming: 5 bases; junction bases outside the gene matches: 10. Germline CDR1 SNHLY, CDR2 FYNNEI. CDR3: CASRPDRVGYQPQHF. CDR3 DNA: TGTGCCAGCAGGCCCGACAGGGTGGGGTATCAGCCCCAGCATTTT.

A word on this clone: The same CDR3 arises from other DNA sequences in this sample as well. The chain has TRBV9 and TRBJ1-5, with no clear D. Trimming removed 0 bases from V and 7 bases from J, with 8 bases in between. CDR3 length equals 13 residues. Germline assignment: CDR1 SGDLS and CDR2 YYNGEE. CDR3 residues: CASSVASGQPQHF. The CDR3 DNA is TGTGCCAGCAGCGTAGCTAGCGGGCAGCCCCAGCATTTT.